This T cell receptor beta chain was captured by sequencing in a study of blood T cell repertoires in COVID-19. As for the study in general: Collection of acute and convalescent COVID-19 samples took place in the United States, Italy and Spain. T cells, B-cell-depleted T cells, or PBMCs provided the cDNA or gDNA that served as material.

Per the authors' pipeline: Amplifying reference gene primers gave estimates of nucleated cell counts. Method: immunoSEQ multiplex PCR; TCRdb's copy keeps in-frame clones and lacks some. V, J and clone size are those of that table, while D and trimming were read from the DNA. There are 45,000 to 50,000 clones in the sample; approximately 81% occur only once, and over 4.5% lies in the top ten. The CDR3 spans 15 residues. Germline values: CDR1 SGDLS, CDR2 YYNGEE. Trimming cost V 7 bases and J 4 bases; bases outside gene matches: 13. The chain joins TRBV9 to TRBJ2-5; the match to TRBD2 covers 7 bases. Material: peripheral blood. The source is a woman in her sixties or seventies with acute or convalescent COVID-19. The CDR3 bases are TGTGCCAGCGGACTCCGGGGAGGGACGCGAGAGACCCAGTACTTC. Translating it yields CASGLRGGTRETQYF.